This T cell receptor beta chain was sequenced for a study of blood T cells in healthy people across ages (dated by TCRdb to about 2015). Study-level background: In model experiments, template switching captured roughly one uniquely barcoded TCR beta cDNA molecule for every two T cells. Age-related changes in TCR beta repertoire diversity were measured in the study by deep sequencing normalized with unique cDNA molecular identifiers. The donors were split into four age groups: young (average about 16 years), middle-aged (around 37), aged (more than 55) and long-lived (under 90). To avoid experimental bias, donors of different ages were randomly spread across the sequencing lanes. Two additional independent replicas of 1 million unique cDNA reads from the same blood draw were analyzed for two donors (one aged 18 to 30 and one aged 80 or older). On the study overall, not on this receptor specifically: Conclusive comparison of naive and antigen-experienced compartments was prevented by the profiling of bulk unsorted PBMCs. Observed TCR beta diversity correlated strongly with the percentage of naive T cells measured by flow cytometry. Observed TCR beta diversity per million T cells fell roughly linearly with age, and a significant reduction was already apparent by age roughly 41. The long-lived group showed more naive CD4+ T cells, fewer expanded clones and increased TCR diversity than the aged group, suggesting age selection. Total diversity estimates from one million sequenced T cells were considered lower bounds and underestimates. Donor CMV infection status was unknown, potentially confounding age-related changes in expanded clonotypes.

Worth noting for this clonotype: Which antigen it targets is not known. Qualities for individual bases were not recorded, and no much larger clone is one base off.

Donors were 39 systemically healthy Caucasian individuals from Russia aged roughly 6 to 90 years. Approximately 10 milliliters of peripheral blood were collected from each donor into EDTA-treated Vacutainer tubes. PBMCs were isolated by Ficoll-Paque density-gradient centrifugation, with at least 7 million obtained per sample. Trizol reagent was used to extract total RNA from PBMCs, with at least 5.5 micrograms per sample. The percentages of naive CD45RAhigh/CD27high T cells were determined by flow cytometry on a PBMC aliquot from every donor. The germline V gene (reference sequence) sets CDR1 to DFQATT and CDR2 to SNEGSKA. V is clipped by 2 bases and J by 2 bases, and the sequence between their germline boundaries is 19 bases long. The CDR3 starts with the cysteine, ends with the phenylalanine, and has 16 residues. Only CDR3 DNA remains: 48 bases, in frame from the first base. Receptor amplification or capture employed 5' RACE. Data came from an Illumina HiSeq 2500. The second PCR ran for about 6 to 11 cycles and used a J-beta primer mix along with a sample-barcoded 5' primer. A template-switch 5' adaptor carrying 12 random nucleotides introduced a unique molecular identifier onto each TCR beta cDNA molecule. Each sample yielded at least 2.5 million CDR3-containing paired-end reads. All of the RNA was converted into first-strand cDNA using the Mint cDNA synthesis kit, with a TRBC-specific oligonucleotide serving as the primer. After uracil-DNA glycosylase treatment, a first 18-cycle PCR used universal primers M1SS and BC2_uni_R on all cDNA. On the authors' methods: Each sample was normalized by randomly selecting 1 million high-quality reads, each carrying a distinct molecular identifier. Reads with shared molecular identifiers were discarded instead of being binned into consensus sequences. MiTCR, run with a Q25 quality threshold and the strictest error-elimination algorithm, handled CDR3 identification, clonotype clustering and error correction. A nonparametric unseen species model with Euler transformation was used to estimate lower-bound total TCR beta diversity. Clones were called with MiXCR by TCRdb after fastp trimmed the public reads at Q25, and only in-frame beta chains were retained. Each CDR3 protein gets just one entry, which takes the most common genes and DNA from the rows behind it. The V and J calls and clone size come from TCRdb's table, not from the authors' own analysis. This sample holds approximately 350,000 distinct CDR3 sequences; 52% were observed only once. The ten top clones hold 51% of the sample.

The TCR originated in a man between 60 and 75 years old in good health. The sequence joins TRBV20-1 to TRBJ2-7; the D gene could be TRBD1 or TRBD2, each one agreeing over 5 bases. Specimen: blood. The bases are TGCAGTGCTAGACCACATGGGACCCCGGGGACCTACGAGCAGTACTTC. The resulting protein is CSARPHGTPGTYEQYF.